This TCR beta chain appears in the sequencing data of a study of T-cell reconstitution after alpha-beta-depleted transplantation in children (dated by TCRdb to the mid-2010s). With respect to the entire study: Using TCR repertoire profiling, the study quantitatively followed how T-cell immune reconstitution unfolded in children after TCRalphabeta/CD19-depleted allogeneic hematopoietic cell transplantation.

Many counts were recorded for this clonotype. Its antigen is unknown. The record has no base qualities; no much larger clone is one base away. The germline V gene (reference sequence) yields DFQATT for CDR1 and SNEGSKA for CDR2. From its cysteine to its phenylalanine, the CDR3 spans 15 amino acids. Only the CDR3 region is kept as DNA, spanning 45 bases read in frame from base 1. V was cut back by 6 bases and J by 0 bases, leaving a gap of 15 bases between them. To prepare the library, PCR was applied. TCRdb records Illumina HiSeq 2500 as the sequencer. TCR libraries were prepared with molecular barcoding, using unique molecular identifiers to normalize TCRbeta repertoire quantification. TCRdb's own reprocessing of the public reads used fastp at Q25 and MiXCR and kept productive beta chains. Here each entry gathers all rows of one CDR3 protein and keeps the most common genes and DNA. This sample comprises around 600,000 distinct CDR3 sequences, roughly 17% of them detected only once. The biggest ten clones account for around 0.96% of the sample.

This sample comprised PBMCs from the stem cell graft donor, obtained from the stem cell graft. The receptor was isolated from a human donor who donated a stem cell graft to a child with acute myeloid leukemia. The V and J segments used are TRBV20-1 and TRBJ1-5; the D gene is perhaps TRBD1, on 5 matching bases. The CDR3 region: CSAGSGRYSNQPQHF. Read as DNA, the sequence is TGCAGTGCCGGATCGGGACGGTATAGCAATCAGCCCCAGCATTTT.